A single sample gave rise to the 11 T cell receptor beta chains below, sequenced in a study of metastatic and nonmetastatic thyroid tumors. All patients were untreated before thyroid surgery. TCRdb redid the clone calls on the PCR reads using MiXCR. Altogether tens of thousands of clones are present, 15% being singletons, with the ten largest covering about 40%. Sequenced: blood. These receptor sequences come from a female donor with papillary thyroid cancer or a benign thyroid nodule (not recorded which). Some clones in this sample may be carry-over from other donors' samples.

This clone was seen at least ten times. This chain links TRBV30 with TRBJ1-2; 9 bases agree with TRBD1. The CDR3 length is 14 residues. V was clipped by 3 bases and J by 4 bases; unmatched bases: 6. CDR1 and CDR2 from the germline V gene are GTSNPN and SVGIG (reference sequence). The CDR3: CAWRSTGGSYGYTF. CDR3 DNA sequence: TGTGCCTGGAGATCGACAGGGGGGAGCTATGGCTACACCTTC.

This clone came up many times. This CDR3 reads CASRGQGRNTIYF. The CDR3 nucleotides read TGTGCCAGTCGAGGGCAGGGTAGAAACACCATATATTTT. The chain joins TRBV27 to TRBJ1-3; TRBD1 is a possible D gene (5 bases). This CDR3 is built from 13 residues. From germline, CDR1 is MNHEY and CDR2 SMNVEV (reference sequence). V was clipped by 9 bases and J by 5 bases, with 14 bases between them.

The table lists this clone with a count of one. The J gene is TRBJ1-3, the V gene TRBV7-9; D not certain. This CDR3 has 13 residues. Germline assignment: CDR1 SEHNR and CDR2 FQNEAQ (reference sequence). With 5 bases removed from V and 4 bases from J, the gap between germline ends came to 9 bases. The CDR3 DNA follows: TGTGCCAGCAGCGGGGTCGCGGGAAACACCATATATTTT. It is translated as CASSGVAGNTIYF. Together with reference TRBV7-9 and TRBJ1-3, the CDR3 gives the full variable domain: DTGVSQNPRHKITKRGQNVTFRCDPISEHNRLYWYRQTLGQGPEFLTYFQNEAQLEKSRLLSDRFSAERPKGSFSTLEIQRTEQGDSAMYLCASSGVAGNTIYFGEGSWLTVV.

The chain recombines TRBV3-1 with TRBJ1-2; D is unclear. V shed 0 bases and J shed 0 bases, with 2 bases lying between them. The CDR3 covers 13 residues. Germline CDR1 is LGHDT and CDR2 is YNNKEL (reference sequence). The CDR3 loop is CASSQETNYGYTF. The DNA of the CDR3 is TGTGCCAGCAGCCAAGAAACTAACTATGGCTACACCTTC.

V gene TRBV30 combines with J gene TRBJ2-7; 9 nucleotides align to TRBD2. Trimming removed 3 bases from V and 6 bases from J; junction bases left unmatched: 12. The CDR3 runs to 15 residues. CDR1 and CDR2 from the germline V gene are GTSNPN and SVGIG (reference sequence). CDR3 sequence (DNA): TGTGCCTGGAGCACTCGGGCTAGCGGGATCTTCGAGCAGTACTTC. Translated, it gives CAWSTRASGIFEQYF.

Concerning this clone itself: This may come from a read error, since a much larger clone is one base off. J is TRBJ2-7 and V is TRBV10-3; 7 nucleotides line up with TRBD1. Germline values: CDR1 ENHRY, CDR2 SYGVKD. The CDR3 length is 15 residues. The chain's CDR3 is CAISEGAGGAYGQYF. The CDR3 region has the DNA TGTGCCATCAGTGAGGGGGCAGGGGGAGCCTACGGGCAGTACTTC.

This clone was recorded many times. This chain uses TRBV4-3 with TRBJ2-7; D is possibly TRBD1 (5 bases). The CDR3 spans 16 residues. Germline V CDR1 and CDR2: LGHNA, YSLEER. The germline V and J ends were trimmed by 0 bases and 0 bases, with 12 bases remaining between them. CDR3 nucleotide sequence: TGCGCCAGCAGCCAAGATCTTCGACAGTCCTCCTACGAGCAGTACTTC. Translation: CASSQDLRQSSYEQYF.

The chain links TRBV7-3 to TRBJ2-1; tentative D call: TRBD2 (6 bases). The length of the CDR3 is 19 residues. The V gene's germline CDR1 is SGHTA and CDR2 FQGTGA. The V end was cut by 0 bases, the J end by 5 bases, with 23 bases between. CDR3 bases: TGTGCCAGCAGCTTAACGGAGGGCAGTCGCGACCGATATAACAATGAGCAGTTCTTC. Its translation: CASSLTEGSRDRYNNEQFF.

This clone was found many times. V and J are TRBV30 and TRBJ2-5; 16 bases map to TRBD2. Looked up from germline, CDR1 is GTSNPN and CDR2 is SVGIG (reference sequence). V was pared by 1 base and J by 2 bases, with 7 bases of the junction left unmatched. The CDR3 is 18 amino acids. This CDR3 reads CAWSDGTSGRVWQETQYF. The CDR3 DNA follows: TGTGCCTGGAGTGACGGGACTAGCGGGAGGGTTTGGCAAGAGACCCAGTACTTC.

The sample holds many counts of this clone. The chain employs TRBV29-1 and TRBJ1-1; 10 nucleotides agree with TRBD1. The length of the CDR3 is 13 residues. Per germline, CDR1 SQVTM and CDR2 ANQGSEA. Trimming at V came to 7 bases and at J to 5 bases, leaving 7 bases not matched to a gene. DNA for the CDR3: TGCAGCGGGAGCTCGGGACAGGGGACTGAAGCTTTCTTT. It encodes CSGSSGQGTEAFF. The full variable domain, rest sourced from reference TRBV29-1 and TRBJ1-1, is SAVISQKPSRDICQRGTSLTIQCQVDSQVTMMFWYRQQPGQSLTLIATANQGSEATYESGFVIDKFPISRPNLTFSTLTVSNMSPEDSSIYLCSGSSGQGTEAFFGQGTRLTVV.

The sample holds many counts of this clone. The chain has TRBV29-1 and TRBJ1-4, with D maybe TRBD1 (5 bases). The CDR3 runs 15 residues. V was clipped by 5 bases and J by 2 bases, with 15 bases between them. Germline-derived CDR1 and CDR2 are SQVTM and ANQGSEA. The CDR3 here is CSVWSGPLTNEKLFF. CDR3 in DNA: TGCAGCGTTTGGTCAGGGCCCTTGACTAATGAAAAACTGTTTTTT.